This entry concerns a single T cell receptor beta chain. Trimming took 6 bases from V and 4 from J; bases not matched to a gene: 15. Per germline, CDR1 SGDLS and CDR2 YYNGEE. This CDR3 is built from 17 residues. This entry belongs to a study of blood T cell repertoires in COVID-19. Seattle patient enrollment occurred during active infection, with longitudinal follow-up thereafter. As processed by the authors: Reference gene primer amplification gave estimated nucleated cell counts. Generated by immunoSEQ multiplex PCR, the TCRdb table keeps only in-frame clones and is missing some. V, J and clone size were drawn from that table, and D and trimming were deduced from the DNA. The sample carries 150,000 to 160,000 clones, about 85% recorded once.

This chain links TRBV9 with TRBJ1-3; TRBD1 matches at 8 bases. The source of this sequence is a man in his fifties or sixties with COVID-19, enrolled during active disease. The sequencing input was peripheral blood. The CDR3, as DNA: TGTGCCAGCACCGTTAGGCAGGGGGCTTTAGTGGGAAACACCATATATTTT. Translated, it gives CASTVRQGALVGNTIYF.